What follows is one TCR beta chain and its context. The target antigen is unknown. Germline-derived CDR1 and CDR2 are SGHDT and YYEEEE. There are 14 residues in the CDR3. The libraries of TRB cDNA were constructed through 5' RACE using UMI labels. TCRdb re-called the 5' RACE reads; every CDR3 protein appears as one record, without DNA. The sample's table shows 150,000 to 170,000 distinct CDR3 sequences. These data belong to a study of CXCR3-negative and CXCR3-positive naive CD8 T cells. Study-level findings and limits: Most assays were run on fresh PBMCs (CXCR3 expression partially decreased after cryopreservation). Naive CXCR3-negative cells resembled naive CXCR3-positive cells in TRBV-TRBJ usage; memory cells differed. For CXCR3-positive naive cells, TRB CDR3s were more hydrophobic than those of CXCR3-negative naive cells.

Naive CD8+ T cells showed a CD45RO-CCR7+CD27+CD95- phenotype. The sequence was obtained from a human donor in good health. Some clones in this sample may be carry-over from other donors' samples. Specimen: naive CXCR3+ CD8+ T cells from blood. The subset is: CD45RO-CCR7+CD27+CD95- naive CD8+ T cells expressing CXCR3 (TNR3+). The gene calls are TRBV5-6 and TRBJ2-3; absent DNA, TCRdb's TRBD1 call cannot be checked. CDR3 loop: CASSFPGSPDTQYF.